A selection of T cell receptor beta chains follows, all from one sample in a study of shared clonotypes between healthy human individuals. Profiling relied on immunoSEQ multiplex PCR, and the TCRdb table lists in-frame clones only, not all of them. Of 2,100,000 or so clones in the sample, 90% to 96% were seen once. The sample consisted of naive CD4+ T cells sorted from blood. Receptors originate from a man between 18 and 35 years old in good health. Both conserved end residues are part of each CDR3. Fields, in order: V gene, D gene, J gene, CDR3 DNA, CDR3 protein. The D gene is left open where the match is weak.

V: TRBV27; D: TRBD1; J: TRBJ2-2; DNA: TGTGCCAGCAGTTTCAATTCGGCCAGGGGGTCCACCGGGGAGCTGTTTTTT; CDR3: CASSFNSARGSTGELFF
V: TRBV7-2; D: TRBD1; J: TRBJ2-1; DNA: TGTGCCAGCAGCCAGGACAGGGTCTCCCCCTACAATGAGCAGTTCTTC; CDR3: CASSQDRVSPYNEQFF
V: TRBV6-5; D: -; J: TRBJ1-1; DNA: TGTGCCAGCAGTTACTCGTCTAGGCGGAACACTGAAGCTTTCTTT; CDR3: CASSYSSRRNTEAFF
V: TRBV5-8; D: -; J: TRBJ1-5; DNA: TGTGCCAGCAGCTTGGTATTTGGGGGCTCGGTGAGCAATCAGCCCCAGCATTTT; CDR3: CASSLVFGGSVSNQPQHF
V: TRBV2; D: -; J: TRBJ1-4; DNA: TGTGCCAGCAGGCAGACGGGGGCTAATGAAAAACTGTTTTTT; CDR3: CASRQTGANEKLFF
V: TRBV5-1; D: -; J: TRBJ2-1; DNA: TGCGCCAGCAGCCGGGGAGACTCCTACAATGAGCAGTTCTTC; CDR3: CASSRGDSYNEQFF
V: TRBV6-1; D: -; J: TRBJ1-5; DNA: TGTGCCAGCAGTGATTCCAGGCAGCCCCAGCATTTT; CDR3: CASSDSRQPQHF
V: TRBV5-1; D: TRBD2; J: TRBJ2-5; DNA: TGCGCCAGCAGCAGTCTAGCGGGGCAAGAGACCCAGTACTTC; CDR3: CASSSLAGQETQYF
V: TRBV16; D: -; J: TRBJ1-5; DNA: TGTGCCAGCAGCCCAGGGCAGGGTGGCCAGCCCCAGCATTTT; CDR3: CASSPGQGGQPQHF
V: TRBV5-5; D: -; J: TRBJ2-3; DNA: TGTGCCAGCAGCCTACTCTCTGCCGGACAGACAGATACGCAGTATTTT; CDR3: CASSLLSAGQTDTQYF